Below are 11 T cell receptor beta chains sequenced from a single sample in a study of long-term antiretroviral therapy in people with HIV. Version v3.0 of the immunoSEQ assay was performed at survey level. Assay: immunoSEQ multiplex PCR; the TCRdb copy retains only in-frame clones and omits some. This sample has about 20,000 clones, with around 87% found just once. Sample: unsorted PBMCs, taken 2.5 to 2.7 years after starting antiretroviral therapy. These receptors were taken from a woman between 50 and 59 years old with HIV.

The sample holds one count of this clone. This chain's CDR3 is CASSPDAISSYNEQFF. CDR3 coding DNA: TGTGCCAGCAGCCCCGATGCCATTTCGTCCTACAATGAGCAGTTCTTC. This sequence joins TRBV4-2 and TRBJ2-1; D remains unclear. The V gene lost 4 bases and the J gene lost 1 base, with 14 bases spanning the gap. Germline values: CDR1 LGHNA, CDR2 YNFKEQ. This CDR3 is built from 16 residues.

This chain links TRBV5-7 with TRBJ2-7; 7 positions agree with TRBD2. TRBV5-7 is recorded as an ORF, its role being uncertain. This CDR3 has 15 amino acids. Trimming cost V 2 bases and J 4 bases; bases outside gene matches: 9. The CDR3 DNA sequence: TGTGCCAGCAGCTTCGGGGGGATACAACTATACGAGCAGTACTTC. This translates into CASSFGGIQLYEQYF.

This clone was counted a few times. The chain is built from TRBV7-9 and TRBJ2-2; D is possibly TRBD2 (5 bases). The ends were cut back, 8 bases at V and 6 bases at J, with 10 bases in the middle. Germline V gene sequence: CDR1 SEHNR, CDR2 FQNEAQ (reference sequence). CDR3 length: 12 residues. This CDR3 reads CASALAPGELFF. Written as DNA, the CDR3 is TGTGCCAGCGCGCTAGCTCCCGGGGAGCTGTTTTTT.

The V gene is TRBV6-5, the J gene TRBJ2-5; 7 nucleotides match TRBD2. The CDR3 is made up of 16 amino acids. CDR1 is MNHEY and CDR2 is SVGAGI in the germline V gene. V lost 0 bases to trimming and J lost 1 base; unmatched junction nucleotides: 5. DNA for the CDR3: TGTGCCAGCAGTTACTCGTGGGCTAGCGGCCAAGAGACCCAGTACTTC. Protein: CASSYSWASGQETQYF.

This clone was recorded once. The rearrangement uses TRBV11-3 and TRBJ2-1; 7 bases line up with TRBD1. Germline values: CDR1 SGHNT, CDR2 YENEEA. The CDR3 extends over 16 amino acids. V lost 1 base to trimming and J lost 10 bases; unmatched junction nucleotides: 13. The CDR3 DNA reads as TGTGCCAGCAGCTTAGCGTCCGGGACCGTAGGGGGCGAGCAGTTCTTC. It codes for CASSLASGTVGGEQFF.

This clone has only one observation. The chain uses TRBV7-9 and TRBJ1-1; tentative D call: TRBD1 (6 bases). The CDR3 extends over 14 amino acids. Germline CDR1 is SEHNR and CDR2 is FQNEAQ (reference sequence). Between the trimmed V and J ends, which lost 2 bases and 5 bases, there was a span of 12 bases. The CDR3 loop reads CASSLQGGVTEAFF. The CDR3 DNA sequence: TGTGCCAGCAGCTTACAAGGGGGGGTGACTGAAGCTTTCTTT.

The chain's CDR3 is CASSSDPYYGYTF. The CDR3 DNA sequence: TGTGCCAGCAGTTCCGATCCTTACTATGGCTACACCTTC. J is TRBJ1-2 and V is TRBV5-4, with D uncertain. Germline assignment: CDR1 SGHNT and CDR2 YYREEE (reference sequence). This CDR3 is built from 13 residues. Trimming pared 5 bases from V and 3 bases from J, leaving 11 bases between.

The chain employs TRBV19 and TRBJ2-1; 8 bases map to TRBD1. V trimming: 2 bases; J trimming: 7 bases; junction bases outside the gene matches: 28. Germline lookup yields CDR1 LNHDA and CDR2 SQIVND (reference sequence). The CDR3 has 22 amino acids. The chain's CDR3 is CASSIKGQGAVGRSTSRNEQFF. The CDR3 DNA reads TGTGCCAGTAGTATAAAAGGCCAGGGGGCGGTTGGGAGAAGTACCTCCAGGAATGAGCAGTTCTTC.

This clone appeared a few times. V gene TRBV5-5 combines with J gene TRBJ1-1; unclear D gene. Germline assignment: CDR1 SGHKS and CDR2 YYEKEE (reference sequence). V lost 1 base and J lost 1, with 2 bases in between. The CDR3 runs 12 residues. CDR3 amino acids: CASSLPNTEAFF. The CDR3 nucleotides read TGTGCCAGCAGCTTGCCGAACACTGAAGCTTTCTTT.

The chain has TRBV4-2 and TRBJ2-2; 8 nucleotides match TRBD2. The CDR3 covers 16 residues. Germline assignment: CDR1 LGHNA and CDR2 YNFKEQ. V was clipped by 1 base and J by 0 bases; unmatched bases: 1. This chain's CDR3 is CASSQGSGANTGELFF. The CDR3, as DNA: TGTGCCAGCAGCCAAGGTAGCGGGGCGAACACCGGGGAGCTGTTTTTT.

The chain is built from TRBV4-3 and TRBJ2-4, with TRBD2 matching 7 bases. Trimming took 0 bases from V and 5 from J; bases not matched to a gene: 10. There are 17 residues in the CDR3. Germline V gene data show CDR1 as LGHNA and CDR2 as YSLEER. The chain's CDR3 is CASSQDLAGVGQNIQYF. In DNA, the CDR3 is TGCGCCAGCAGCCAAGATTTGGCGGGAGTGGGCCAAAACATTCAGTACTTC.